The T cell receptor beta chain under discussion was sequenced for a study of CD8 T cells in Susac syndrome. Germline V CDR1 and CDR2: LNHDA, SQIVND (reference sequence). The V segment lost 3 bases and the J segment 2 bases; nucleotides outside the gene matches: 6. The CDR3 covers 15 residues. An input of roughly 0.5 to 1 ug of RNA was subjected to reverse transcription using random hexamers. TCR beta CDR3 was amplified by immunoSEQ multiplex PCR. This amplification extended across 54 Vbeta and 13 Jbeta segments. TCRdb reprocessed the immunoSEQ multiplex PCR reads via MiXCR and lists one record per CDR3 protein. This table holds fewer than 350,000 distinct CDR3 sequences, 65% to 90% found once.

The V call is TRBV19, the J call TRBJ2-7; the match to TRBD1 covers 8 bases. The receptor was derived from a human donor with multiple sclerosis. Sequencing was performed on CD8+ T cells from PBMCs. CDR3 nucleotides: TGTGCCAGTAGTATCGGAGACAGGGGAACCTACGAGCAGTACTTC. It yields the protein CASSIGDRGTYEQYF.